This T cell receptor (beta chain) was retrieved from a study of chemoradiotherapy in HPV16-positive cancers. For the study at large: Candidate HPV-specific T-cell clones and common TCR motifs came from functional assays in a couple of HPV16-positive patients.

CDR3 size: 14 residues. CDR1 LNHDA and CDR2 SQIVND come from the germline V gene (reference sequence). Trimming stripped 2 bases from V and 4 bases from J, with 8 bases between. Findings and limits, study-wide: Non-HPV-specific T cells did not expand in tumors during treatment, whereas candidate HPV-specific clones and E7-related motifs did.

Sequencing used immunoSEQ multiplex PCR; TCRdb keeps in-frame clones, though not all of them. Among some 30,000 clones, about four fifths were seen once, and the ten largest hold 3% to 4%. Samples were taken several times over chemoradiotherapy. A few counts support this clone. Antigen: not known. This receptor was taken from a human donor with HPV-associated anogenital cancer. The chain is built from TRBV19 and TRBJ2-2; tentative D call: TRBD1 (6 bases). The sequencing here drew on blood, taken from a patient who underwent chemoradiotherapy. The CDR3 loop is CASSIQGTTGELFF. Here the CDR3 DNA reads TGTGCCAGTAGTATACAGGGGACCACCGGGGAGCTGTTTTTT.